This T cell receptor beta chain was retrieved from a study of OX40 agonist ivuxolimab in advanced cancers. Background on the study: Across the patients, intravenous ivuxolimab was delivered every 2 weeks at 0.01 to 10 mg/kg.

Deletions cut 5 bases from V and 5 bases from J, with 13 bases between. This CDR3 has 14 residues. Germline values: CDR1 SGHVS, CDR2 FQNEAQ. This clone has only one observation. Clones were sequenced by immunoSEQ multiplex PCR, and TCRdb holds only the in-frame ones, with some missing. This sample yields tens of thousands of clones, of which about 89% are seen a single time; around 2% belongs to the top ten. Sequencing used CD4+ or CD8+ T cells sorted from blood, obtained in a trial of the OX40 agonist ivuxolimab. The chain couples TRBV7-8 to TRBJ2-1; D is possibly TRBD1 (6 bases). The sequence was collected from an adult with an advanced solid tumor such as melanoma, head and neck, liver or kidney cancer. Here the CDR3 DNA reads TGTGCCAGCAGCAGGCGGACAGAAAACAATGAGCAGTTCTTC. Translated, it gives CASSRRTENNEQFF.